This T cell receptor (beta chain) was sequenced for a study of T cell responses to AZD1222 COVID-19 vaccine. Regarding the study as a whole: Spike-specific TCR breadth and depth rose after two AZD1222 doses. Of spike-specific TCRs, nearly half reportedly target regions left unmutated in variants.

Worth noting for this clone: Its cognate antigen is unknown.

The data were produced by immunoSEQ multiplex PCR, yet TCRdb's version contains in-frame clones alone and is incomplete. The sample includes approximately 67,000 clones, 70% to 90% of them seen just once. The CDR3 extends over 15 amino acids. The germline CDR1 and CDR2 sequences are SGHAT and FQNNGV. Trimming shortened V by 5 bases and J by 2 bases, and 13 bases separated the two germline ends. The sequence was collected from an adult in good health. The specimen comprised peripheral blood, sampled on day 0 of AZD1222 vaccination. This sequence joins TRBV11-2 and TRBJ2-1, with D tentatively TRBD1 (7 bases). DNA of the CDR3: TGTGCCAGCAGCGCCCAGGGGGGCCCCTACAATGAGCAGTTCTTC. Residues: CASSAQGGPYNEQFF. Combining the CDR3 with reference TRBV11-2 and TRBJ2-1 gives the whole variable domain EAGVAQSPRYKIIEKRQSVAFWCNPISGHATLYWYQQILGQGPKLLIQFQNNGVVDDSQLPKDRFSAERLKGVDSTLKIQPAKLEDSAVYLCASSAQGGPYNEQFFGPGTRLTVL.